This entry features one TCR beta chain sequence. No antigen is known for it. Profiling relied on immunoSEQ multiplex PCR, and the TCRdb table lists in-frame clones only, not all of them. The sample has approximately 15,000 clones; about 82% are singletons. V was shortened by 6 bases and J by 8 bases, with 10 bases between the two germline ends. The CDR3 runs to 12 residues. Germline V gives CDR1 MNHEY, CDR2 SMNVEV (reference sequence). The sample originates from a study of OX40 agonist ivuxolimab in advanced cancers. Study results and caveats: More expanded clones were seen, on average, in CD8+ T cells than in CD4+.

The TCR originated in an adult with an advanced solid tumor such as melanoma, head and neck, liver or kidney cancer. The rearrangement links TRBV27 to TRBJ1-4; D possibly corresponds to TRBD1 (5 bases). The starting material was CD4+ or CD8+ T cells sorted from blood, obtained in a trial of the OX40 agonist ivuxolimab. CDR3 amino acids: CASRKGDEKLFF. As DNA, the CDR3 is TGTGCCAGCAGAAAAGGGGACGAAAAACTGTTTTTT.